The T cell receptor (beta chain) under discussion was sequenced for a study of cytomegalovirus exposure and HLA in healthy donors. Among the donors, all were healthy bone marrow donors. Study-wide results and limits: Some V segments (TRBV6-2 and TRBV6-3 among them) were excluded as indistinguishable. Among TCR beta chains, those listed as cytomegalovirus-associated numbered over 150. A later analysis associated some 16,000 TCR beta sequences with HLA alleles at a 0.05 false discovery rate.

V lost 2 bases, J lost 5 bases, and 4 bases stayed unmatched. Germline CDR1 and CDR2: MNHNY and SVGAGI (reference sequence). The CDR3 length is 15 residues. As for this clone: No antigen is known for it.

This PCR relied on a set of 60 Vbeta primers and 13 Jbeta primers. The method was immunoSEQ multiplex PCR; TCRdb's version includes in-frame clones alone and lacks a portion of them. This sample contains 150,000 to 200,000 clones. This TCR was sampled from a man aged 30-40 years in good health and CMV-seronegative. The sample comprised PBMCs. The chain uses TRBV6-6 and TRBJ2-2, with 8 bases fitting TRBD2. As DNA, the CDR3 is TGTGCCAGCAGTTACCGCGGGAGGAGGACCGGGGAGCTGTTTTTT. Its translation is CASSYRGRRTGELFF.